These T cell receptor beta chains were read from a single sample in a study of post-analysis software for immune sequencing data. One entry per CDR3 protein, called by TCRdb with MiXCR from the PCR reads. The table records roughly 670,000 distinct CDR3 sequences, over 45% of them present only once. Material: blood. Source of these receptors: a girl aged 2-10 years with multiple sclerosis. Both conserved end residues are part of each CDR3. Some rows mark clone size as missing; the rest say once, few, many or name a class of expanded clone.

clone size	J gene	V gene	CDR3 protein
.	TRBJ2-7	TRBV7-8	CASSLNRVHEQYF
.	TRBJ2-3	TRBV20-1	CSASGSADTQYF
.	.	TRBV29-1	CSAQKSGGEQYF
few	TRBJ2-1	TRBV29-1	CSVGGLAGEDEQFF
.	TRBJ2-1	TRBV7-2	CASSLALAVPYNEQFF
.	TRBJ1-5	TRBV10-2	CASSDVDQPQHF
.	TRBJ2-5	TRBV19	CASTTSGRGETQYF
few	TRBJ2-1	TRBV6-5	CASRMARSYNEQFF
.	TRBJ1-4	TRBV20-1	CSARPIENEKLFF
.	TRBJ2-5	TRBV5-6	CASSHAGKPETQYF
many	TRBJ2-1	TRBV10-3	CAISESYNEQFF
.	TRBJ2-3	TRBV7-9	CASSLGQGARTDTQYF
few	TRBJ2-7	TRBV20-1	CSARLVAGGFGEQYF
.	TRBJ1-6	TRBV5-1	CASSPLGDSSSPLHF
.	TRBJ2-1	TRBV5-1	CASSWTSGESYNEQFF
few	TRBJ2-1	TRBV7-9	CASRAPGGATNNEQFF
few	TRBJ1-1	TRBV9	CASSQDTYNTEAFF
.	TRBJ2-5	TRBV12-3/TRBV12-4	CASSPLGKETQYF
.	TRBJ2-1	TRBV18	CASSDTSSYNEQFF
few	TRBJ1-2	TRBV6-6	CASSFIGQGDGYTF
.	.	TRBV7-9	CASSLPTGGKHEQYF
few	TRBJ2-5	TRBV29-1	CSVDRDFQETQYF
few	TRBJ2-7	TRBV7-6	CASSLPGVQYF
.	TRBJ2-7	TRBV5-1	CASTRTGDEQYF